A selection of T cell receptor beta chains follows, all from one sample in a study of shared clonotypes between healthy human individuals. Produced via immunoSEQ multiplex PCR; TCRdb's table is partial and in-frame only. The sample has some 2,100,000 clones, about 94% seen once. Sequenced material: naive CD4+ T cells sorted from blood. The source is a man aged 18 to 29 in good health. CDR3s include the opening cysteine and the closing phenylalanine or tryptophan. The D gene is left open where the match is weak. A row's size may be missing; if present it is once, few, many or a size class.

cdr3_nt: TGTGCCAGCAGCGCATCACAGGGGTACGAGCAGTACTTC
cdr3_aa: CASSASQGYEQYF
v_call: TRBV9
j_call: TRBJ2-7
clone_size: .
d_call: TRBD1

cdr3_nt: TGTGCCATATCACCCAGGGACAATGAGCAGTTCTTC
cdr3_aa: CAISPRDNEQFF
v_call: TRBV6-6
j_call: TRBJ2-1
clone_size: .
d_call: .

cdr3_nt: TGCGCCAGCAGTGATCTAGCGGGGGGACCAGATACGCAGTATTTT
cdr3_aa: CASSDLAGGPDTQYF
v_call: TRBV10-2
j_call: TRBJ2-3
clone_size: once
d_call: TRBD2

cdr3_nt: TGTGCCAGCAGCTTAGTAGCCACCCCTCGGGCATCCAATCAGCCCCAGCATTTT
cdr3_aa: CASSLVATPRASNQPQHF
v_call: TRBV7-9
j_call: TRBJ1-5
clone_size: .
d_call: .

cdr3_nt: TGTGCCTGGACGGTTAACACAGATACGCAGTATTTT
cdr3_aa: CAWTVNTDTQYF
v_call: TRBV30
j_call: TRBJ2-3
clone_size: .
d_call: .

cdr3_nt: TGTGCCAGCAGCCCAACAGGGGACTACCAAGAGACCCAGTACTTC
cdr3_aa: CASSPTGDYQETQYF
v_call: TRBV5-5
j_call: TRBJ2-5
clone_size: .
d_call: .

cdr3_nt: TGTGCCTGGAGTCGAGAGATAAACATTCAGTACTTC
cdr3_aa: CAWSREINIQYF
v_call: TRBV30
j_call: TRBJ2-4
clone_size: .
d_call: .

cdr3_nt: TGTGCCAGCAGTTCCAGGGTCACCTATGGCTACACCTTC
cdr3_aa: CASSSRVTYGYTF
v_call: TRBV6-5
j_call: TRBJ1-2
clone_size: .
d_call: .

cdr3_nt: TGTGCCAGCAGTGAAATGACAGGGGTGGTCGAGTTCTTC
cdr3_aa: CASSEMTGVVEFF
v_call: TRBV25-1
j_call: TRBJ2-1
clone_size: .
d_call: TRBD1

cdr3_nt: TGTGCCAGCAGCTTCGACAGGTCTAGCACAGATACGCAGTATTTT
cdr3_aa: CASSFDRSSTDTQYF
v_call: TRBV7-9
j_call: TRBJ2-3
clone_size: .
d_call: .

cdr3_nt: TGTGCCTTTTTGACAGGGCCTGGAAACACCATATATTTT
cdr3_aa: CAFLTGPGNTIYF
v_call: TRBV30
j_call: TRBJ1-3
clone_size: .
d_call: TRBD1

cdr3_nt: TGTGCCAGCAGTTACGGGCGGCAAGCTTTCTTT
cdr3_aa: CASSYGRQAFF
v_call: TRBV6-6
j_call: TRBJ1-1
clone_size: .
d_call: .

cdr3_nt: TGTGCCAGCAGTTGGGAGGACAGGTTGAACACTGAAGCTTTCTTT
cdr3_aa: CASSWEDRLNTEAFF
v_call: TRBV6-5
j_call: TRBJ1-1
clone_size: .
d_call: TRBD1

cdr3_nt: TGTGCCAGCAGTTCGGGACCCGCCTACAATGAGCAGTTCTTC
cdr3_aa: CASSSGPAYNEQFF
v_call: TRBV6-5
j_call: TRBJ2-1
clone_size: .
d_call: .

cdr3_nt: TGTGCCAGCAGTAAGCAGGGGGCGAACTATGGCTACACCTTC
cdr3_aa: CASSKQGANYGYTF
v_call: TRBV6-6
j_call: TRBJ1-2
clone_size: .
d_call: TRBD1

cdr3_nt: TGTGCCTGGGACGGTCTCTCTGGAAACACCATATATTTT
cdr3_aa: CAWDGLSGNTIYF
v_call: TRBV30
j_call: TRBJ1-3
clone_size: .
d_call: .

cdr3_nt: TGTGCCTGGAGGCCAGGCGATTCACCCCTCCACTTT
cdr3_aa: CAWRPGDSPLHF
v_call: TRBV30
j_call: TRBJ1-6
clone_size: .
d_call: .

cdr3_nt: TGTGCCAGCAGCCAGCAGGGGTTAAGCATAGGCTACACCTTC
cdr3_aa: CASSQQGLSIGYTF
v_call: TRBV14
j_call: TRBJ1-2
clone_size: .
d_call: .

cdr3_nt: TGCGCCAGCAGCCAGGATGGAACTAGGGGGCCCCAGCATTTT
cdr3_aa: CASSQDGTRGPQHF
v_call: TRBV4-3
j_call: TRBJ1-5
clone_size: .
d_call: .

cdr3_nt: TGTGCCAGCAGCGCTTCGACAAGCTCCTACAATGAGCAGTTCTTC
cdr3_aa: CASSASTSSYNEQFF
v_call: TRBV9
j_call: TRBJ2-1
clone_size: .
d_call: .

cdr3_nt: TGTGCCAGCAGCATCGACCACGAGCAGTACTTC
cdr3_aa: CASSIDHEQYF
v_call: TRBV7-9
j_call: TRBJ2-7
clone_size: .
d_call: .

cdr3_nt: TGTGCCAGCAGTCCACCCTCCACTAGCTACAATGAGCAGTTCTTC
cdr3_aa: CASSPPSTSYNEQFF
v_call: TRBV6-6
j_call: TRBJ2-1
clone_size: once
d_call: .

cdr3_nt: TGTGCCAGCAGTAGCCAGTCGGGGAATCAGCCCCAGCATTTT
cdr3_aa: CASSSQSGNQPQHF
v_call: TRBV2
j_call: TRBJ1-5
clone_size: .
d_call: .

cdr3_nt: TGCGCCAGTGGGGCTAGCGGGGGGAACCAAGAGACCCAGTACTTC
cdr3_aa: CASGASGGNQETQYF
v_call: TRBV4-1
j_call: TRBJ2-5
clone_size: once
d_call: TRBD2

cdr3_nt: TGTGCCACCAGCAGAGGAACGAAGTCGGGGACAGATACGCAGTATTTT
cdr3_aa: CATSRGTKSGTDTQYF
v_call: TRBV15
j_call: TRBJ2-3
clone_size: .
d_call: .

cdr3_nt: TGTGCCAGCAGCTACTGGGACAGGGGATTAGATACGCAGTATTTT
cdr3_aa: CASSYWDRGLDTQYF
v_call: TRBV5-4
j_call: TRBJ2-3
clone_size: .
d_call: TRBD1

cdr3_nt: TGTGCCAGCAGTTCGGGGAGGGCTGGGGCCAACGTCCTGACTTTC
cdr3_aa: CASSSGRAGANVLTF
v_call: TRBV6-5
j_call: TRBJ2-6
clone_size: .
d_call: TRBD2

cdr3_nt: TGCGCCAGCAGCTTGATTTCCCGGACACAGAACACCGGGGAGCTGTTTTTT
cdr3_aa: CASSLISRTQNTGELFF
v_call: TRBV5-1
j_call: TRBJ2-2
clone_size: .
d_call: .

cdr3_nt: TGTGCCAGCAGTTACACCCCCGGGACAGGGAGTTCACCCCTCCACTTT
cdr3_aa: CASSYTPGTGSSPLHF
v_call: TRBV6-6
j_call: TRBJ1-6
clone_size: once
d_call: TRBD1

cdr3_nt: TGTGCCAGCAGTGAAGGGATGATTTCCTACAATGAGCAGTTCTTC
cdr3_aa: CASSEGMISYNEQFF
v_call: TRBV2
j_call: TRBJ2-1
clone_size: .
d_call: .

cdr3_nt: TGTGCCAGCAGGTCCCGGGACACGAACACTGAAGCTTTCTTT
cdr3_aa: CASRSRDTNTEAFF
v_call: TRBV9
j_call: TRBJ1-1
clone_size: .
d_call: .

cdr3_nt: TGTGCCAGCAGCCCGGGGACTTCCGGGGGCACTGAAGCTTTCTTT
cdr3_aa: CASSPGTSGGTEAFF
v_call: TRBV7-9
j_call: TRBJ1-1
clone_size: .
d_call: .

cdr3_nt: TGTGCCAGTACCTTTAGCGGGAGCGGGGCAGAGACCCAGTACTTC
cdr3_aa: CASTFSGSGAETQYF
v_call: TRBV19
j_call: TRBJ2-5
clone_size: .
d_call: TRBD2

cdr3_nt: TGTGCCAGCAGCGTAAGTCCTTTTGACTACGAGCAGTACTTC
cdr3_aa: CASSVSPFDYEQYF
v_call: TRBV9
j_call: TRBJ2-7
clone_size: .
d_call: .

cdr3_nt: TGTGCCAGCAGTGAGGGAATTATGGTCGGTTCCGAAGCTTTCTTT
cdr3_aa: CASSEGIMVGSEAFF
v_call: TRBV6-1
j_call: TRBJ1-1
clone_size: .
d_call: .

cdr3_nt: TGTGCCTGGAGTTTACGGACGGTGAACACTGAAGCTTTCTTT
cdr3_aa: CAWSLRTVNTEAFF
v_call: TRBV30
j_call: TRBJ1-1
clone_size: .
d_call: .

cdr3_nt: TGTGCCAGCAGCCCCGGGACTTTCTTAGCCTACTTC
cdr3_aa: CASSPGTFLAYF
v_call: TRBV7-2
j_call: TRBJ2-4
clone_size: .
d_call: .

cdr3_nt: TGTGCCAGCAGTGAACAGGCAGGGATGAACACTGAAGCTTTCTTT
cdr3_aa: CASSEQAGMNTEAFF
v_call: TRBV6-1
j_call: TRBJ1-1
clone_size: .
d_call: .

cdr3_nt: TGTGCCAGCAGCGTACAGGGGCTTAAGGCTGAAGCTTTCTTT
cdr3_aa: CASSVQGLKAEAFF
v_call: TRBV6-5
j_call: TRBJ1-1
clone_size: .
d_call: TRBD1

cdr3_nt: TGCGCCAGCAGTGCGGGCGGGGGGGCCGTGGCGTCCTACAATGAGCAGTTCTTC
cdr3_aa: CASSAGGGAVASYNEQFF
v_call: TRBV10-2
j_call: TRBJ2-1
clone_size: once
d_call: TRBD2

cdr3_nt: TGTGCCAGCAGTTTAGAGGGGGCTCTGCCCCTCCACTTT
cdr3_aa: CASSLEGALPLHF
v_call: TRBV6-5
j_call: TRBJ1-6
clone_size: few
d_call: TRBD1

cdr3_nt: TGTGCCAGCAGCCTCCCTTATGCAGGGGCCCTTTCTGGAAACACCATATATTTT
cdr3_aa: CASSLPYAGALSGNTIYF
v_call: TRBV7-2
j_call: TRBJ1-3
clone_size: .
d_call: .

cdr3_nt: TGTGCCAGCAGTTTTGCGCCGGCTTCCGGGCGAGAACTCTTC
cdr3_aa: CASSFAPASGRELF
v_call: TRBV6-5
j_call: TRBJ2-1
clone_size: once
d_call: .

cdr3_nt: TGTGCCAGCAGGGGGGCGGACAGGGTCTATGGCTACACCTTC
cdr3_aa: CASRGADRVYGYTF
v_call: TRBV9
j_call: TRBJ1-2
clone_size: .
d_call: TRBD1

cdr3_nt: TGTGCCAGCAGATGGGACGGGGGTCACACCGGGGAGCTGTTTTTT
cdr3_aa: CASRWDGGHTGELFF
v_call: TRBV6-6
j_call: TRBJ2-2
clone_size: .
d_call: .

cdr3_nt: TGTGCCAGCAGTTTATGGGGGGGGAATGAAAAACTGTTTTTT
cdr3_aa: CASSLWGGNEKLFF
v_call: TRBV27
j_call: TRBJ1-4
clone_size: .
d_call: .

cdr3_nt: TGTGCCAGCAGCCTGACAGGGGGCAACTTGAACACTGAAGCTTTCTTT
cdr3_aa: CASSLTGGNLNTEAFF
v_call: TRBV4-2
j_call: TRBJ1-1
clone_size: .
d_call: TRBD1

cdr3_nt: TGTGCCAGCAGTTCTGACGTGAGTTATACTGAAGCTTTCTTT
cdr3_aa: CASSSDVSYTEAFF
v_call: TRBV6-5
j_call: TRBJ1-1
clone_size: .
d_call: .

cdr3_nt: TGTGCCAGCAGGCTCCGGGGGGCAGCCACTGAAGCTTTCTTT
cdr3_aa: CASRLRGAATEAFF
v_call: TRBV27
j_call: TRBJ1-1
clone_size: .
d_call: .

cdr3_nt: TGTGCCAGCGGCCATCTCGCCCTGAACACTGAAGCTTTCTTT
cdr3_aa: CASGHLALNTEAFF
v_call: TRBV6-1
j_call: TRBJ1-1
clone_size: once
d_call: .

cdr3_nt: TGTGCCAGCAGTTACTCGGGTAGCGGATTTGAGACCCAGTACTTC
cdr3_aa: CASSYSGSGFETQYF
v_call: TRBV6-6
j_call: TRBJ2-5
clone_size: .
d_call: .

cdr3_nt: TGTGCCATCAGTGGATTTTCTAGCGGAACTAGCACAGATACGCAGTATTTT
cdr3_aa: CAISGFSSGTSTDTQYF
v_call: TRBV10-3
j_call: TRBJ2-3
clone_size: .
d_call: TRBD2

cdr3_nt: TGTGCCAGCAGCTCGACAGGGACAGGGCCCGGGGAGCTGTTTTTT
cdr3_aa: CASSSTGTGPGELFF
v_call: TRBV11-3
j_call: TRBJ2-2
clone_size: .
d_call: TRBD1

cdr3_nt: TGTGCCAGCAGCCCTAATGAGAGGGGTAGTACGCAGTATTTT
cdr3_aa: CASSPNERGSTQYF
v_call: TRBV6-1
j_call: TRBJ2-3
clone_size: .
d_call: .

cdr3_nt: TGTGCCAGCAGTGAAGCGGAGGGGGCCCTCCGCTTT
cdr3_aa: CASSEAEGALRF
v_call: TRBV6-1
j_call: TRBJ1-6
clone_size: .
d_call: TRBD1

cdr3_nt: TGTGCCAGCAGCCGAGCTGCCCAAGAGACCCAGTACTTC
cdr3_aa: CASSRAAQETQYF
v_call: TRBV7-8
j_call: TRBJ2-5
clone_size: .
d_call: .

cdr3_nt: TGTGCCAGCAGCAGCCAGAGGGGCCGAAGCTCCTATAATTCACCCCTCCACTTT
cdr3_aa: CASSSQRGRSSYNSPLHF
v_call: TRBV21-1
j_call: TRBJ1-6
clone_size: .
d_call: .

cdr3_nt: TGCGCCAGCAGCCAGGAGGGGGTGACTGAAGCTTTCTTT
cdr3_aa: CASSQEGVTEAFF
v_call: TRBV4-1
j_call: TRBJ1-1
clone_size: .
d_call: .

cdr3_nt: TGTGCCAGCAGTGGCTCAGGATCCGCTCAGCCCCAGCATTTT
cdr3_aa: CASSGSGSAQPQHF
v_call: TRBV6-1
j_call: TRBJ1-5
clone_size: .
d_call: .

cdr3_nt: TGCGCCAGCAGCCCTGAGTTCACCGGGGAGCTGTTTTTT
cdr3_aa: CASSPEFTGELFF
v_call: TRBV5-1
j_call: TRBJ2-2
clone_size: .
d_call: .